These 13 T cell receptor beta chains share one sample of origin, sequenced in a study of T cells in Graves' hyperthyroidism and ophthalmopathy. RNA transcripts provided the source from which TCR beta CDR3 regions were amplified. The TCR CDR3 first-round RT-PCR relied on the HTBI primer set. TCRdb reprocessed the multiplex PCR reads with MiXCR, giving one entry per CDR3 protein. This sample yields some 620,000 distinct CDR3 sequences, of which 15% to 20% are seen a single time; about 3.8% belongs to the top ten. Sequenced material: blood. The receptors were gathered from a woman under 40 with Graves' hyperthyroidism.

This clonotype was seen many times. This chain connects TRBV12-3 or TRBV12-4 to TRBJ2-7; unclear D gene. CDR3 length: 13 amino acids. Trimming cost V 8 bases and J 5 bases, with 16 bases left between them. This CDR3 is CASRLGLGNEQYF. In DNA form, the CDR3 reads TGTGCCAGCCGGTTAGGGCTGGGCAACGAGCAGTACTTC.

This clonotype has a count of ten or more. DNA of the CDR3: TGTGCCAGCGGGGGTGCTGCCTCCTACAATGAGCAGTTCTTC. It codes for CASGGAASYNEQFF. The rearrangement uses TRBV2 and TRBJ2-1, with D possibly called TRBD1 or TRBD2 (5 bases each). The CDR3 is made up of 14 amino acids. CDR1 is SNHLY and CDR2 is FYNNEI in the germline V gene. Trimming stripped 8 bases from V and 0 bases from J, with 11 bases between.

The chain has TRBV6-2 or TRBV6-3 and TRBJ1-1, with a weak D call TRBD1 (5 bases). Germline V gives CDR1 MNHEY, CDR2 SVGEGT. CDR3 length: 13 residues. V lost 6 bases to trimming and J lost 5 bases, with 13 bases between them. Written as DNA, the CDR3 is TGTGCCAGCAGGGCCCATGAGGGGACTGAAGCTTTCTTT. It translates to CASRAHEGTEAFF.

This clonotype was seen repeatedly, ten times or more. This chain connects TRBV28 to TRBJ2-1, with 9 nucleotides matching TRBD2. The CDR3 is made up of 14 amino acids. The V gene end was trimmed by 3 bases and the J gene end by 5 bases; junction bases not matched to a gene: 2. The V gene's germline CDR1 is MDHEN and CDR2 SYDVKM. CDR3 amino acids: CASSFRGRDNEQFF. CDR3 sequence (DNA): TGTGCCAGCAGTTTCCGCGGGAGGGACAATGAGCAGTTCTTC.

Many counts were recorded for this clonotype. This chain uses TRBV11-2 with TRBJ2-5; 12 bases align to TRBD1. The CDR3 consists of 16 residues. V was clipped by 4 bases and J by 4 bases; unmatched bases: 7. Germline CDR1 and CDR2: SGHAT and FQNNGV. CDR3 sequence (DNA): TGTGCCAGCAGCTATGGGACAGGGGGCCCTCCAGAGACCCAGTACTTC. This sequence encodes CASSYGTGGPPETQYF.

This clonotype was picked up a small number of times. The V call is TRBV5-6, the J call TRBJ1-1, with TRBD1 as a possible D gene (5 bases). This CDR3 has 14 residues. The germline V gene has CDR1 SGHDT and CDR2 YYEEEE. Trimming took 3 bases from V and 0 from J, leaving 9 bases between them. Here the CDR3 reads CASSWGAMNTEAFF. The CDR3 DNA sequence: TGTGCCAGCAGCTGGGGCGCGATGAACACTGAAGCTTTCTTT.

CDR3 sequence reads: CASSLAFPGGNIQYF. For the CDR3, the DNA is TGTGCCAGCAGCTTGGCCTTCCCCGGGGGAAACATTCAGTACTTC. The V gene is TRBV5-5, the J gene TRBJ2-4, with D possibly being TRBD2 (6 bases). The CDR3 contains 15 residues. The germline V and J ends were trimmed by 0 bases and 6 bases, with 13 bases remaining between them. The germline gives CDR1 SGHKS, CDR2 YYEKEE (reference sequence).

There are many counts of this clonotype. The chain recombines TRBV11-2 with TRBJ2-1, with 7 bases matching TRBD2. Trimming at V came to 3 bases and at J to 0 bases, leaving 2 bases not matched to a gene. The V gene's germline CDR1 is SGHAT and CDR2 FQNNGV. The CDR3 totals 15 residues. The CDR3 region is CASSFPSGSYNEQFF. The CDR3 DNA follows: TGTGCCAGCAGCTTTCCTAGCGGCTCCTACAATGAGCAGTTCTTC.

This clonotype was seen at least ten times. J is TRBJ1-6 and V is TRBV12-3 or TRBV12-4; 8 nucleotides align to TRBD1. The CDR3 extends over 14 amino acids. Trimming took 3 bases from V and 10 from J; bases not matched to a gene: 5. The CDR3 loop is CASSLGTGGSPLHF. The DNA of the CDR3 is TGTGCCAGCAGTTTGGGGACAGGCGGATCACCCCTCCACTTT.

This chain joins TRBV18 and TRBJ2-3; TRBD2 aligns across 8 bases. V was clipped by 6 bases and J by 1 base; unmatched bases: 9. CDR1 KGHSH and CDR2 LQKENI come from the germline V gene. The CDR3 extends over 16 amino acids. The DNA of the CDR3 is TGTGCCAGCTCCCCAGACCGGACTAGCCGCACAGATACGCAGTATTTT. It yields the protein CASSPDRTSRTDTQYF.

This clonotype was counted a few times. The genes are TRBV5-1 and TRBJ1-2, with 8 bases that match TRBD1. Germline CDR1 SGHRS, CDR2 YFSETQ. V was clipped by 5 bases and J by 5 bases; unmatched bases: 2. The CDR3 is made up of 12 amino acids. The chain's CDR3 is CASRTGEYGYTF. In nucleotides, the CDR3 is TGCGCCAGCAGGACAGGGGAGTATGGCTACACCTTC. The full variable domain, its missing parts supplied by reference TRBV5-1 and TRBJ1-2, is KAGVTQTPRYLIKTRGQQVTLSCSPISGHRSVSWYQQTPGQGLQFLFEYFSETQRNKGNFPGRFSGRQFSNSRSEMNVSTLELGDSALYLCASRTGEYGYTFGSGTRLTVV.

This clonotype was observed at least ten times. The rearrangement uses TRBV7-3 and TRBJ2-7, with TRBD2 matching over 10 bases. Germline CDR1 SGHTA, CDR2 FQGTGA. J was trimmed by 5 bases and V by 2 bases; bases with no gene match: 6. This CDR3 is built from 15 residues. The CDR3: CASSLLASGSDEQYF. In DNA, the CDR3 is TGTGCCAGCAGCTTATTGGCTAGCGGGAGCGACGAGCAGTACTTC.

The V gene is TRBV18, the J gene TRBJ2-5; no definite D call. This CDR3 is built from 13 residues. Germline V gene data show CDR1 as KGHSH and CDR2 as LQKENI. Trimming took off 0 bases at V and 5 bases at J, with 7 bases between the two ends. CDR3: CASSPPGIETQYF. CDR3 in DNA: TGTGCCAGCTCACCACCGGGTATTGAGACCCAGTACTTC. The complete variable domain, with remaining parts taken from reference TRBV18 and TRBJ2-5, reads NAGVMQNPRHLVRRRGQEARLRCSPMKGHSHVYWYRQLPEEGLKFMVYLQKENIIDESGMPKERFSAEFPKEGPSILRIQQVVRGDSAAYFCASSPPGIETQYFGPGTRLLVL.